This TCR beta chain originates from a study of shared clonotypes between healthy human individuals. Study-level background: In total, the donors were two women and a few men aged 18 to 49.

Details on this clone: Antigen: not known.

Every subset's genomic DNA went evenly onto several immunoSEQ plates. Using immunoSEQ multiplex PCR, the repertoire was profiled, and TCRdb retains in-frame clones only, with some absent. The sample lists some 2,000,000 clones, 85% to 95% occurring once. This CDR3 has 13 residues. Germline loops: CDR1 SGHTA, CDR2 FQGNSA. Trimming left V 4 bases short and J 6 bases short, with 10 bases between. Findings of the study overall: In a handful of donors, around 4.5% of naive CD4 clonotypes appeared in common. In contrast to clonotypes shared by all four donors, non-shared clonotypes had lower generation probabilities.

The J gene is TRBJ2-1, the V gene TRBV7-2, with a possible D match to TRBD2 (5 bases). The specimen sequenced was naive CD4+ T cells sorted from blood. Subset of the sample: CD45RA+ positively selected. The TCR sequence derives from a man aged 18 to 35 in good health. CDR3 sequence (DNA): TGTGCCAGCAGCTCCCTGCTAGCCAATGAGCAGTTCTTC. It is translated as CASSSLLANEQFF.